This T cell receptor beta chain was sequenced in a study of cytomegalovirus exposure and HLA in healthy donors. Study-level background: There were approximately 80 million unique TCRs (from HLA-typed donors) in an early data release. Study findings and constraints: TCR beta V- and J-gene trimming was later associated with a missense DCLRE1C variant. HLA-A and HLA-B allele assignments for most subjects were reportedly predicted accurately using TCR beta sequences. Follow-up analysis seemed to connect common viral pathogens with several of the most significant clusters identified.

Per germline, CDR1 MNHNY and CDR2 SVGAGI (reference sequence). Trimming removed 6 bases from V and 0 bases from J, with 13 bases in between. This CDR3 region has 15 residues. The PCR contained 60 Vbeta and 13 Jbeta primers. TCRdb's copy holds only in-frame clones and misses some; the assay was immunoSEQ multiplex PCR. The data hold 160,000 or so clones, with roughly 80% observed a single time. A note on this clone: The antigen is not known.

J is TRBJ2-3 and V is TRBV6-6, with a possible D match to TRBD2 (6 bases). Sequencing used PBMCs. The source of this sequence is a man aged 45-65 years in good health and CMV-seropositive. The CDR3 is CASSRGIRSTDTQYF. In DNA, the CDR3 is TGTGCCAGCAGCCGCGGGATACGAAGCACAGATACGCAGTATTTT.